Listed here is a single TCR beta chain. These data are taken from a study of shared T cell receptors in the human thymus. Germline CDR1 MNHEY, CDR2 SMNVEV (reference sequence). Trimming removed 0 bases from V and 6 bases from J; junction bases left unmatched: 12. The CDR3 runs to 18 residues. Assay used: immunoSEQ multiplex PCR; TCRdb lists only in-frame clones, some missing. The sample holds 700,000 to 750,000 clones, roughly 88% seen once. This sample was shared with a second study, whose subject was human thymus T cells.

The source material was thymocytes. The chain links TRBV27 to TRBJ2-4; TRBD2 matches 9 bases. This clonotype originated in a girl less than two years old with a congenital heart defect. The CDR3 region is CASSLSSAAGGPRNIQYF. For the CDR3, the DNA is TGTGCCAGCAGTTTATCGTCTGCGGCGGGGGGGCCTAGAAACATTCAGTACTTC.